The 14 T cell receptor beta chains given below trace back to one sample, sequenced in a study of T cell responses to AZD1222 COVID-19 vaccine. Measured with immunoSEQ multiplex PCR; TCRdb has only the in-frame clones, and not every one. The sample contains over 150,000 clones, around 94% of which appear only once. The sample was peripheral blood, taken 28 days after the second AZD1222 dose. Every receptor here comes from an adult who received the AZD1222 COVID-19 vaccine.

V usage is TRBV10-1 and J usage is TRBJ2-2; maybe TRBD2 (5 bases). Trimming cost V 3 bases and J 0 bases, with 8 bases left between them. Per germline, CDR1 WNHNN and CDR2 SYGVQD (reference sequence). The CDR3 has 15 amino acids. The CDR3 reads CASSDLAANTGELFF. The CDR3 DNA reads TGCGCCAGCAGTGACCTAGCAGCGAACACCGGGGAGCTGTTTTTT.

CDR3 bases: TGCGCCAGCAGCTTCTCTATAGGGCGTCCTCGCTCCTACAATGAGCAGTTCTTC. Its translation is CASSFSIGRPRSYNEQFF. The chain recombines TRBV5-1 with TRBJ2-1; D remains unclear. This CDR3 region has 18 residues. In germline, CDR1 is SGHRS, CDR2 YFSETQ. The germline V and J ends were trimmed by 2 bases and 0 bases, with 18 bases remaining between them.

This chain connects TRBV7-2 to TRBJ1-3, with D unclear. The CDR3 spans 15 residues. Germline assignment: CDR1 SGHTA and CDR2 FQGNSA. V lost 0 bases, J lost 1 base, and 7 bases lay in between. The CDR3 nucleotides are TGTGCCAGCAGCTTAGCGCGGGGTTCTGGAAACACCATATATTTT. Translation: CASSLARGSGNTIYF.

The chain couples TRBV18 to TRBJ2-7; D call uncertain. Germline CDR1 KGHSH, CDR2 LQKENI. The V end was cut by 4 bases, the J end by 1 base, with 5 bases between. This CDR3 region has 12 residues. The CDR3 loop reads CASSLQSYEQYF. DNA of the CDR3: TGTGCCAGCTCACTACAGTCCTACGAGCAGTACTTC.

The J gene is TRBJ2-7, the V gene TRBV5-6; possible D gene TRBD2, 6 bases. Trimming pared 2 bases from V and 2 bases from J, leaving 14 bases between. The germline CDR1 and CDR2 sequences are SGHDT and YYEEEE. The CDR3 runs to 15 residues. CDR3 sequence reads: CASSFAGTFTYEQYF. The CDR3, as DNA: TGTGCCAGCAGCTTCGCGGGAACCTTTACCTACGAGCAGTACTTC.

The rearrangement joins TRBV2 to TRBJ1-5; D possibly corresponds to TRBD1 (5 bases). Trimming shortened V by 2 bases and J by 2 bases, and 10 bases separated the two germline ends. Looked up from germline, CDR1 is SNHLY and CDR2 is FYNNEI. The CDR3 sequence is 15 residues long. Here the CDR3 DNA reads TGTGCCAGCAGTGAACAGGGCCTTCGCAATCAGCCCCAGCATTTT. This gives the protein CASSEQGLRNQPQHF.

This clone is a singleton in its sample. The rearrangement uses TRBV7-8 and TRBJ1-1, with TRBD1 as a possible D gene (6 bases). CDR1 and CDR2 (germline): SGHVS, FQNEAQ. The CDR3 consists of 14 residues. V was shortened by 0 bases and J by 12 bases, with 17 bases between the two germline ends. As DNA, the CDR3 is TGTGCCAGCAGCTTAGCGTTACAGGGTGTGGAAACTTTCTTT. The encoded protein is CASSLALQGVETFF.

V usage is TRBV12-3 or TRBV12-4 and J usage is TRBJ1-2; D is unclear. Trimming pared 4 bases from V and 0 bases from J, leaving 6 bases between. This CDR3 is built from 13 residues. The CDR3 sequence is CASSSTANYGYTF. CDR3 nucleotide sequence: TGTGCCAGCAGTTCCACAGCTAACTATGGCTACACCTTC.

V usage is TRBV7-3 and J usage is TRBJ2-1; no reliable D call. Germline V lookup: CDR1 SGHTA, CDR2 FQGTGA. The length of the CDR3 is 13 residues. Trimming took off 3 bases at V and 9 bases at J, with 12 bases between the two ends. The CDR3 region has the DNA TGTGCCAGCAGCTTTCCCCCAGCCGCTGAGCAGTTCTTC. This codes for CASSFPPAAEQFF. The whole variable domain, filled in from reference TRBV7-3 and TRBJ2-1, reads GAGVSQTPSNKVTEKGKYVELRCDPISGHTALYWYRQSLGQGPEFLIYFQGTGAADDSGLPNDRFFAVRPEGSVSTLKIQRTERGDSAVYLCASSFPPAAEQFFGPGTRLTVL.

CDR3 loop: CASSPGQPTYNEQFF. The DNA of the CDR3 is TGTGCCAGTAGTCCGGGACAGCCGACCTACAATGAGCAGTTCTTC. This chain joins TRBV19 and TRBJ2-1; 7 bases map to TRBD1. V lost 5 bases to trimming and J lost 2 bases; unmatched junction nucleotides: 6. The CDR3 sequence is 15 residues long. Germline V CDR1 and CDR2: LNHDA, SQIVND (reference sequence).

The gene calls are TRBV5-4 and TRBJ2-7; a possible D gene is TRBD2 (6 bases). This CDR3 spans 15 amino acids. From germline, CDR1 is SGHNT and CDR2 YYREEE (reference sequence). Trimming took 3 bases from V and 0 from J, leaving 13 bases between them. For the CDR3, the DNA is TGTGCCAGCAGCTCTTCCGGGACTTCCTCCTACGAGCAGTACTTC. Its translation is CASSSSGTSSYEQYF.

This chain uses TRBV18 with TRBJ2-1; D is undetermined. The germline V and J ends were trimmed by 4 bases and 1 base, with 8 bases remaining between them. Germline V gene lookup returns CDR1 KGHSH and CDR2 LQKENI. The CDR3 contains 14 residues. The CDR3: CASSRDISYNEQFF. The CDR3 nucleotides read TGTGCCAGCTCACGAGACATTTCCTACAATGAGCAGTTCTTC.

V is TRBV7-9 and J is TRBJ1-1, with D unclear. Trimming took off 5 bases at V and 1 base at J, with 14 bases between the two ends. Germline V gene sequence: CDR1 SEHNR, CDR2 FQNEAQ (reference sequence). This CDR3 spans 15 amino acids. CDR3 sequence: CASSPSPTQNTEAFF. CDR3 sequence (DNA): TGTGCCAGCAGCCCCTCGCCGACCCAGAACACTGAAGCTTTCTTT.

This chain connects TRBV7-8 to TRBJ1-5; D is unclear. Trimming removed 1 base from V and 1 base from J, with 11 bases in between. The germline V gene encodes CDR1 SGHVS and CDR2 FQNEAQ. The CDR3 consists of 16 residues. CDR3 nucleotide sequence: TGTGCCAGCAGCTTAGGGGGAAGGCTGAGCAATCAGCCCCAGCATTTT. Encoded protein: CASSLGGRLSNQPQHF.